This T cell receptor (beta chain) was retrieved from a study of T-cell reconstitution after alpha-beta-depleted transplantation in children. This clonotype was observed a handful of times. The antigen is not known. Preparation of the TCRbeta library was carried out with unique molecular identifiers. MiXCR was run by TCRdb on the PCR reads, yielding one entry per CDR3 protein. The table lists about 640,000 distinct CDR3 sequences, 10% to 15% of them singletons, with about 2.2% in the top ten. V was pared by 4 bases and J by 5 bases, with 10 bases of the junction left unmatched. The CDR3 totals 16 residues. CDR1 is SGHRS, CDR2 YFSETQ, per germline. Overall study results and limits: Several hundred expanded graft clones reportedly gave rise to the alpha-beta T cells present about two months after transplant. Most T-cell counts and diversity one year after the transplant came from T cells that were newly produced. Diversity of TCRbeta at day 60 was high in some patients, arising from surviving recipient T cells and thymic progenitors.

The TCR comes from a male patient younger than 18 who had a stem cell transplant for acute myeloid leukemia, so the T cells may come from the graft donor. The V and J genes are TRBV5-1 and TRBJ2-5; 11 bases agree with TRBD2. The sequenced sample was PBMCs, mostly from graft donor cells, obtained 360 days after TCRalphabeta/CD19-depleted stem cell transplant. The CDR3, as DNA: TGCGCCAGCAGCGTAGCGGGAGGGCCTGGTAGTGAGACCCAGTACTTC. It translates to CASSVAGGPGSETQYF.